The text below deals with one TCR beta chain. Its antigen is undetermined. This CDR3 comprises 15 residues. The germline gives CDR1 LNHDA, CDR2 SQIVND (reference sequence). The V and J ends lost 3 bases and 4 bases, in that order; junction bases with no gene match: 4. These data belong to a study of T cells in localized non-small cell lung cancer. Points from the study as a whole: Tumor trailed uninvolved adjacent lung in T cell clonality, which peaked there. Adjacent lung had a median roughly 61 of the 100 largest tumor clones. Sequencing was limited to one tumor region, leaving the possibility of heterogeneity open. Increased T cell density in blood showed an association with longer overall survival.

Produced via immunoSEQ multiplex PCR; TCRdb's table is partial and in-frame only. The data show tens of thousands of clones, approximately 90% seen once. The sequence came from a man between 40 and 70 years old with stage I squamous cell lung carcinoma. The V and J genes are TRBV19 and TRBJ1-5; 9 nucleotides match TRBD1. Sequencing used peripheral blood, obtained before any cancer treatment. CDR3 nucleotides: TGTGCCAGTAGTATGGGACAGGGATCGAATCAGCCCCAGCATTTT. Translated, it gives CASSMGQGSNQPQHF.